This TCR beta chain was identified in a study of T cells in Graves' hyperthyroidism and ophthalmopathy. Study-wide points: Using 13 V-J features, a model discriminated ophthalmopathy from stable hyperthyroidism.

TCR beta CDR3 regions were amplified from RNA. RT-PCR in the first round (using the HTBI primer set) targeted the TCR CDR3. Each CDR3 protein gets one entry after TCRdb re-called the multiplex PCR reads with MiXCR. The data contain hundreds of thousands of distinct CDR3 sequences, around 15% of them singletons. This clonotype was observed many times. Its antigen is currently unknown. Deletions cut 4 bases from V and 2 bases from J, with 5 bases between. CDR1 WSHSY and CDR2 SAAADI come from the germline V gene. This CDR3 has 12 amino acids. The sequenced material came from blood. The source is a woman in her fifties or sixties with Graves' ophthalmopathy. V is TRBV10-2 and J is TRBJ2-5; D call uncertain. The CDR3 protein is CASSAAQETQYF. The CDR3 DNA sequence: TGCGCCAGCAGTGCGGCTCAAGAGACCCAGTACTTC.